This T cell receptor (beta chain) derives from a study of identical twins. This CDR3 region has 14 residues. Trimming shortened V by 4 bases and J by 4 bases, and 14 bases separated the two germline ends. CDR1 SGHRS and CDR2 YFSETQ come from the germline V gene. This clonotype came up a few times. Its antigen is still unknown. Regarding the study as a whole: Excess twin sharing in beta out-of-frame sequences was weaker. Out-of-frame alpha sequences shared by twins showed excess low generation probability.

Template switching added a universal primer site, and cDNA bore unique molecular identifiers. TCRdb reprocessed the 5' RACE reads via MiXCR and lists one record per CDR3 protein. The table has roughly 260,000 distinct CDR3 sequences, more than 13% seen once. The sample comprised memory (CD45RO+) T cells sorted from blood. The sequence was collected from a woman aged 18-35 years in good health. The chain carries TRBV5-1 and TRBJ1-2, with D possibly being TRBD1 (5 bases). CDR3: CASSNQGLSYGYTF. CDR3 nucleotides: TGCGCCAGCAGCAACCAGGGATTAAGCTATGGCTACACCTTC.